This T cell receptor (beta chain) stems from a study of shared clonotypes between healthy human individuals. A word on this clone: Its specificity is unknown.

V dropped 6 bases and J dropped 8 bases, with 20 bases sitting between them. CDR3 length: 15 residues. Germline assignment: CDR1 SGHTA and CDR2 FQGTGA. The data were produced by immunoSEQ multiplex PCR, yet TCRdb's version contains in-frame clones alone and is incomplete. Counted here are 2 million to 2.5 million clones, 90% to 96% occurring once; the ten biggest clones make up about 0.13%. Whole-study results and caveats: Depth was large, yet rarefaction showed that sorted-subset sequencing was incomplete. The study sampled only blood, and tissue repertoires likely differ.

The specimen sequenced was naive CD4+ T cells sorted from blood. The sample's subset: CD45RA+ positively selected. The chain is built from TRBV7-3 and TRBJ2-1; D perhaps matches TRBD1 (5 bases). The receptor comes from a man aged 18-30 years in good health. CDR3 in amino acids: CASSRMGLPPDEQFF. CDR3 nucleotide sequence: TGTGCCAGCAGTCGCATGGGGCTACCCCCCGATGAGCAGTTCTTC.